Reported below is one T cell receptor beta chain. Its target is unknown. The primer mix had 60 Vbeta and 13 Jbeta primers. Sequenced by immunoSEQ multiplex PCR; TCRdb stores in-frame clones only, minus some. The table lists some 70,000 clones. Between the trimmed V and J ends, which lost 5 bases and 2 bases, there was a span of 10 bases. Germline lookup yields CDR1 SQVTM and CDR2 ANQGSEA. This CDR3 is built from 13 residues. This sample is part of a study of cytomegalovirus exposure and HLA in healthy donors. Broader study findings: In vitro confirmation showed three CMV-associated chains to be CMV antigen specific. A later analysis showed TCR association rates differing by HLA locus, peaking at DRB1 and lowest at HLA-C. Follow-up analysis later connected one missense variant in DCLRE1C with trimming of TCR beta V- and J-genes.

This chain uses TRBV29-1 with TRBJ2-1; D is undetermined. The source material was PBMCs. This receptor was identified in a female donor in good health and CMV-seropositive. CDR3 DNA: TGCAGCGTTTTGGTTGGCACCTACAATGAGCAGTTCTTC. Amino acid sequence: CSVLVGTYNEQFF.